The rows below give T cell receptor beta chains drawn from one sample of a study of blood T cell repertoires in COVID-19. The data were produced by immunoSEQ multiplex PCR, yet TCRdb's version contains in-frame clones alone and is incomplete. The table lists some 100,000 clones, 88% of them singletons. Sequences were obtained from peripheral blood. Receptors originate from a woman of 80 years or more with active COVID-19. Each CDR3 is given with its conserved first and last residue. Fields, in order: V gene, D gene, J gene, clone size, CDR3 protein, CDR3 DNA. D genes are given only for firm matches. Where a row states a size, it is once, few, many or the class of an expanded clone; other rows omit it.

V: TRBV20-1
D: -
J: TRBJ1-1
size: -
CDR3: CSASLQMNTEAFF
DNA: TGCAGTGCTAGTTTGCAGATGAACACTGAAGCTTTCTTT

V: TRBV5-3
D: -
J: TRBJ2-1
size: -
CDR3: CARSLKDSEQFF
DNA: TGTGCCAGAAGCCTGAAGGACAGTGAGCAGTTCTTC

V: TRBV6-2/TRBV6-3
D: -
J: TRBJ1-3
size: -
CDR3: CASSDRLTGNTIYF
DNA: TGTGCCAGCAGCGATCGACTAACTGGAAACACCATATATTTT

V: TRBV24-1
D: -
J: TRBJ1-1
size: -
CDR3: CATRGGGNTEAFF
DNA: TGTGCCACCAGGGGCGGGGGGAACACTGAAGCTTTCTTT

V: TRBV7-9
D: -
J: TRBJ1-4
size: -
CDR3: CASSLGGRGSEKLFF
DNA: TGTGCCAGCAGCTTAGGTGGCAGAGGAAGCGAAAAACTGTTTTTT

V: TRBV6-6
D: -
J: TRBJ1-4
size: -
CDR3: CASGHGNEKLFF
DNA: TGTGCCAGCGGACATGGTAATGAAAAACTGTTTTTT

V: TRBV18
D: TRBD2
J: TRBJ2-3
size: -
CDR3: CASSSLTSGSATDTQYF
DNA: TGTGCCAGCTCATCGCTAACTAGCGGGAGTGCGACAGATACGCAGTATTTT

V: TRBV6-5
D: -
J: TRBJ2-5
size: once
CDR3: CASSSGSETQYF
DNA: TGTGCCAGCAGCTCAGGAAGCGAGACCCAGTACTTC

V: TRBV27
D: -
J: TRBJ2-6
size: -
CDR3: CASSLHRVPGANVLTF
DNA: TGTGCCAGCAGTCTCCACAGGGTCCCTGGGGCCAACGTCCTGACTTTC

V: TRBV27
D: -
J: TRBJ2-1
size: -
CDR3: CASTNGGYDEQFF
DNA: TGTGCCAGCACTAACGGGGGTTACGATGAGCAGTTCTTC

V: TRBV14
D: -
J: TRBJ2-2
size: -
CDR3: CASSPPRSGGNTGELFF
DNA: TGTGCCAGCAGCCCCCCTCGAAGCGGTGGGAACACCGGGGAGCTGTTTTTT

V: TRBV5-1
D: TRBD2
J: TRBJ2-3
size: -
CDR3: CASRTSGDFDTQYF
DNA: TGCGCCAGCAGGACTAGCGGGGATTTCGATACGCAGTATTTT

V: TRBV7-8
D: TRBD2
J: TRBJ2-7
size: -
CDR3: CASSSGRLAGTYEQYF
DNA: TGTGCCAGCAGCTCTGGGCGGCTAGCGGGAACCTACGAGCAGTACTTC

V: TRBV27
D: TRBD2
J: TRBJ2-7
size: -
CDR3: CASSFLTLAGSPEQYF
DNA: TGTGCCAGCAGTTTCCTAACACTAGCGGGGTCGCCCGAGCAGTACTTC

V: TRBV28
D: -
J: TRBJ2-7
size: -
CDR3: CASLGRASYEQYF
DNA: TGTGCCAGCCTCGGCAGGGCCTCCTACGAGCAGTACTTC

V: TRBV7-9
D: -
J: TRBJ2-3
size: once
CDR3: CASSPLAAGTQYF
DNA: TGTGCCAGCAGCCCATTAGCGGCAGGTACGCAGTATTTT

V: TRBV19
D: TRBD1
J: TRBJ2-1
size: -
CDR3: CASSISGQGREQFF
DNA: TGTGCCAGTAGTATCTCAGGACAGGGGCGTGAGCAGTTCTTC

V: TRBV18
D: TRBD2
J: TRBJ2-1
size: once
CDR3: CASSLGLAREQFF
DNA: TGTGCCAGCTCACTTGGACTAGCCCGTGAGCAGTTCTTC

V: TRBV27
D: TRBD1
J: TRBJ1-2
size: -
CDR3: CASRITGGGGYTF
DNA: TGTGCCAGCAGAATTACAGGGGGCGGTGGCTACACCTTC

V: TRBV2
D: TRBD1
J: TRBJ2-7
size: -
CDR3: CASNPQGASYEQYF
DNA: TGTGCCAGCAACCCACAGGGGGCCTCCTACGAGCAGTACTTC

V: TRBV7-9
D: -
J: TRBJ2-1
size: -
CDR3: CASSLLLARLGEQFF
DNA: TGTGCCAGCAGCTTACTACTAGCTAGATTAGGCGAGCAGTTCTTC

V: TRBV7-8
D: -
J: TRBJ2-1
size: once
CDR3: CASSLLTPNEQFF
DNA: TGTGCCAGCAGCTTGCTCACACCTAATGAGCAGTTCTTC

V: TRBV7-2
D: -
J: TRBJ2-7
size: -
CDR3: CASSLRVASVSYEQYF
DNA: TGTGCCAGCAGCTTAAGGGTAGCGTCGGTCTCCTACGAGCAGTACTTC

V: TRBV6-2/TRBV6-3
D: TRBD1
J: TRBJ2-1
size: -
CDR3: CASSYPRTGGYNEQFF
DNA: TGTGCCAGCAGTTACCCCCGGACAGGGGGTTACAATGAGCAGTTCTTC

V: TRBV7-8
D: TRBD1
J: TRBJ1-2
size: -
CDR3: CASSLRAGQGEGGYTF
DNA: TGTGCCAGCAGCTTACGGGCAGGACAGGGAGAGGGTGGCTACACCTTC

V: TRBV5-4
D: TRBD1
J: TRBJ2-6
size: -
CDR3: CASSSGTGGVSGANVLTF
DNA: TGTGCCAGCAGCTCCGGGACAGGGGGCGTCTCTGGGGCCAACGTCCTGACTTTC

V: TRBV19
D: TRBD1
J: TRBJ1-5
size: -
CDR3: CASSPRTGPISNQPQHF
DNA: TGTGCCAGTAGTCCGAGGACAGGACCTATCAGCAATCAGCCCCAGCATTTT

V: TRBV28
D: -
J: TRBJ1-6
size: -
CDR3: CASSYPGGGNSPLHF
DNA: TGTGCCAGCAGTTACCCGGGAGGGGGTAATTCACCCCTCCACTTT

V: TRBV28
D: -
J: TRBJ1-5
size: -
CDR3: CASSLWGAREQPQHF
DNA: TGTGCCAGCAGTTTATGGGGGGCGAGAGAACAGCCCCAGCATTTT

V: TRBV11-2
D: TRBD2
J: TRBJ2-5
size: -
CDR3: CASSSVAGQETQYF
DNA: TGTGCCAGCAGCTCCGTAGCGGGCCAAGAGACCCAGTACTTC

V: TRBV5-8
D: TRBD2
J: TRBJ2-2
size: -
CDR3: CASSLALADTGELFF
DNA: TGTGCCAGCAGCTTGGCACTAGCGGACACCGGGGAGCTGTTTTTT

V: TRBV19
D: TRBD2
J: TRBJ2-7
size: -
CDR3: CASSTSSGSIEQYF
DNA: TGTGCCAGTAGTACGTCGAGCGGGAGCATCGAGCAGTACTTC

V: TRBV28
D: TRBD1
J: TRBJ2-5
size: -
CDR3: CASSSLNPVWDRGYQETQYF
DNA: TGTGCCAGCAGTTCTCTTAACCCCGTATGGGACAGGGGGTACCAAGAGACCCAGTACTTC

V: TRBV11-2
D: TRBD2
J: TRBJ2-1
size: -
CDR3: CASSQAGVTYNEQFF
DNA: TGTGCCAGCAGCCAAGCGGGAGTGACCTACAATGAGCAGTTCTTC

V: TRBV7-8
D: -
J: TRBJ2-6
size: -
CDR3: CASTKTGTGANVLTF
DNA: TGTGCCAGCACTAAGACAGGAACTGGGGCCAACGTCCTGACTTTC